This T cell receptor beta chain was sequenced during a study of tumor-infiltrating lymphocytes in oesophageal squamous cell carcinoma. The CDR3 covers 17 residues. Per the germline V gene, CDR1 is LGHNA and CDR2 is YNFKEQ. This clonotype turned up a few times. TCRdb re-called the PCR reads with MiXCR, one entry per CDR3 protein. The sample shows approximately 20,000 distinct CDR3 sequences, 36% of them seen only once. The rearrangement uses TRBV4-2 and TRBJ2-7, with TRBD2 as a possible D gene (5 bases). Near its end, the DNA agrees better with TRBJ2-1, so the J call may be wrong. The receptor's source is a male donor with esophageal squamous cell carcinoma. The specimen was esophageal tumor tissue. The CDR3 DNA follows: TGTGCCAGCAGCCAAGACCCCCGAAGCGGTTATTCCTACGAGCAGTTCTTC. Its translation is CASSQDPRSGYSYEQFF.